This T cell receptor beta chain was documented in a study of T cells in localized non-small cell lung cancer. Study-level findings and limits: Heterogeneity is still possible, as just one tumor region was sequenced. Of the top 100 tumor clones, median approximately 50 were in adjacent lung, approximately 30 among its top 100. In the blood, greater T cell density corresponded to longer overall survival. Uninvolved adjacent lung had the highest recorded T cell clonality, with tumor below it.

Using immunoSEQ multiplex PCR, the repertoire was profiled, and TCRdb retains in-frame clones only, with some absent. Of over a thousand clones in the sample, roughly a quarter are singletons; the top ten hold roughly 21%. This clone was found a few times. Its antigen is currently unknown. V shed 5 bases and J shed 3 bases, with 20 bases lying between them. The CDR3 sequence is 17 residues long. Germline values: CDR1 SGHNT, CDR2 YENEEA. Sequenced material: normal lung tissue next to the tumor, taken before any cancer treatment. The chain combines TRBV11-3 with TRBJ1-5; possible D gene TRBD1, 6 bases. The sequence was obtained from a man aged 40 to 75 with stage II squamous cell lung carcinoma. The CDR3 is CASSLKPEQGYNQPQHF. The CDR3 DNA reads TGTGCCAGCAGCCTCAAACCCGAACAGGGTTACAATCAGCCCCAGCATTTT. The full variable domain, with the rest looked up from reference TRBV11-3 and TRBJ1-5, is EAGVVQSPRYKIIEKKQPVAFWCNPISGHNTLYWYLQNLGQGPELLIRYENEEAVDDSQLPKDRFSAERLKGVDSTLKIQPAELGDSAVYLCASSLKPEQGYNQPQHFGDGTRLSIL.